Here is one T cell receptor (beta chain) with its context. The record originates from a study of blood T cell repertoires in COVID-19. Background on the study: Both acute and convalescent COVID-19 samples were obtained from the United States, Italy and Spain. In each case, the material was cDNA or gDNA derived from T cells, B-cell-depleted T cells, or PBMCs.

In the original analysis: Amplification of reference gene primers was used by the study to estimate nucleated cell counts. This table comes from immunoSEQ multiplex PCR, and its TCRdb copy is limited to in-frame clones, with some not included. That table is the source of V, J and clone size, and D and trimming were worked out from the DNA. This sample carries under 200,000 clones, more than 75% of them seen once, and the ten largest clones take approximately 6%. The trim removed 6 bases at V and 2 bases at J, leaving 3 bases unmatched. This CDR3 region has 14 residues. Germline loops: CDR1 SNHLY, CDR2 FYNNEI.

The chain employs TRBV2 and TRBJ1-2, with 10 bases aligning to TRBD1. This clonotype was obtained from a man aged 40-55 years with active or convalescent COVID-19. The sample consisted of peripheral blood. The chain's CDR3 is CASRDRGWNYGYTF. The DNA of the CDR3 is TGTGCCAGCAGGGACAGGGGGTGGAACTATGGCTACACCTTC.